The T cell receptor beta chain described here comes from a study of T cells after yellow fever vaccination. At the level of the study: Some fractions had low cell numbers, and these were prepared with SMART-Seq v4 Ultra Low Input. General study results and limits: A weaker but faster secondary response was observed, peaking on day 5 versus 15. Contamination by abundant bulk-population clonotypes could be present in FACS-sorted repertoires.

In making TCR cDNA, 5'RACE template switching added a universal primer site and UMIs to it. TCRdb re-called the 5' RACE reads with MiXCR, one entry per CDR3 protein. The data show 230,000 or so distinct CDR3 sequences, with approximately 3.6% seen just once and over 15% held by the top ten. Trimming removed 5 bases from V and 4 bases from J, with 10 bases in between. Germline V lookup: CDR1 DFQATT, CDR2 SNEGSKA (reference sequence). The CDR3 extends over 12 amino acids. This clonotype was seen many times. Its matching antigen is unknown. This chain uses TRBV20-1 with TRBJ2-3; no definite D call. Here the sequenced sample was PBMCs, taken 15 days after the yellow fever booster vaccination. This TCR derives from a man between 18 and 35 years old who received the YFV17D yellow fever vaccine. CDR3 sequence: CSAPDWSDTQYF. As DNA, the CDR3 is TGCAGTGCTCCCGACTGGTCAGATACGCAGTATTTT.